This entry is about one T cell receptor (beta chain). Original handling: Scientists estimated how many nucleated cells there were by amplifying reference gene primers. Clones were read by immunoSEQ multiplex PCR, and TCRdb kept only the in-frame ones, dropping some. V, J and clone size reflect that table, while D and trimming were determined from the DNA. Among hundreds of thousands of clones listed, roughly 90% were seen once. This sample was included in a study of blood T cell repertoires in COVID-19. The overall study: Acute-phase and convalescent COVID-19 samples originated in the United States, Italy and Spain. Sources were T cells, B-cell-depleted T cells, or PBMCs; the material itself was cDNA or gDNA.

V lost 3 bases, J lost 1 base, and 5 bases stayed unmatched. CDR1 and CDR2 (germline): MNHEY, SMNVEV (reference sequence). CDR3 size: 15 residues. V usage is TRBV27 and J usage is TRBJ1-1; 7 bases are shared with TRBD1. The receptor was derived from a woman in her forties or fifties with active or convalescent COVID-19. The sample consisted of peripheral blood. CDR3 protein: CASSFSTGRNTEAFF. CDR3 DNA sequence: TGTGCCAGCAGTTTCTCGACAGGGCGGAACACTGAAGCTTTCTTT.